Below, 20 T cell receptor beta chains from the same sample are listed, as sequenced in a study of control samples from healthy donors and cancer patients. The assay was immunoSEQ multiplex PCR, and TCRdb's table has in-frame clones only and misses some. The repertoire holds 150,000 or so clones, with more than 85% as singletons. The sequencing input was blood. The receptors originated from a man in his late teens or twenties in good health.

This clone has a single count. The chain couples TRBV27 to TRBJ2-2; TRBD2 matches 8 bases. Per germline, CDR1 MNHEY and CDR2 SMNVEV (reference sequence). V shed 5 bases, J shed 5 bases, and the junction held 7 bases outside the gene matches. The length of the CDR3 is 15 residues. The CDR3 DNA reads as TGTGCCAGCAGTGCGCGGGGGGATTGGACCGGGGAGCTGTTTTTT. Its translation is CASSARGDWTGELFF.

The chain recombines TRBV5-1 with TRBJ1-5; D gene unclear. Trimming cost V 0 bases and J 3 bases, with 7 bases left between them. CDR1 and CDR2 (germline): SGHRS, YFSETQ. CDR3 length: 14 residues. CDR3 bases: TGCGCCAGCAGCTTGGGAGGCGACAATCAGCCCCAGCATTTT. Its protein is CASSLGGDNQPQHF.

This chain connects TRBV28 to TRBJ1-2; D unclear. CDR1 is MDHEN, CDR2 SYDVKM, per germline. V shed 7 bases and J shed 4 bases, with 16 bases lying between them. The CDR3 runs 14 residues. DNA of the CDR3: TGTGCCAGCATTGGGCCCGTTGAGACCTATGGCTACACCTTC. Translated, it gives CASIGPVETYGYTF.

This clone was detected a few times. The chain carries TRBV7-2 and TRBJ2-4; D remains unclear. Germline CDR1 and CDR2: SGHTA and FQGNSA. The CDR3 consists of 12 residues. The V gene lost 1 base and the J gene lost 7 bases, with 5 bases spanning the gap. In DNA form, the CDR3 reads TGTGCCAGCAGCTTAGTAGAGAACATTCAGTACTTC. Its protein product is CASSLVENIQYF.

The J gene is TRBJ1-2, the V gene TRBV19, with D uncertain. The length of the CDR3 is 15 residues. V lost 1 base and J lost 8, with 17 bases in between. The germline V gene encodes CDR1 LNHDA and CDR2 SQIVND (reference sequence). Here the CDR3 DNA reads TGTGCCAGTAGTATAGGTCGGTCAGCCCGAGGAGGCTACACCTTC. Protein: CASSIGRSARGGYTF.

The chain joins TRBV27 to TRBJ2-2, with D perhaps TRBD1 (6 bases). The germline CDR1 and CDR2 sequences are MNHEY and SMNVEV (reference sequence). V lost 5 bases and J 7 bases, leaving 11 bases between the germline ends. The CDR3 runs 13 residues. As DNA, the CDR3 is TGTGCCAGCAGTCCCCAGGGGTTCGGGGAGCTGTTTTTT. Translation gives CASSPQGFGELFF.

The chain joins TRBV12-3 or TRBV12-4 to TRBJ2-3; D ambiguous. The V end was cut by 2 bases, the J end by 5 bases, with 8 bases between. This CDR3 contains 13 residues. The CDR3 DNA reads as TGTGCCAGCAGTTTAAGAGCAGGAGATACGCAGTATTTT. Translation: CASSLRAGDTQYF.

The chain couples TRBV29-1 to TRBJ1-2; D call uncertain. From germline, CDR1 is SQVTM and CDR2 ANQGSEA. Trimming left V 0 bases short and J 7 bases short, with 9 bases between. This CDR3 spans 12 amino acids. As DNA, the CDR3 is TGCAGCGTTGAAGAGCCGCCTATTGGCTACACCTTC. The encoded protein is CSVEEPPIGYTF. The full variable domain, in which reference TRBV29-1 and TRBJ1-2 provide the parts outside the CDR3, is SAVISQKPSRDICQRGTSLTIQCQVDSQVTMMFWYRQQPGQSLTLIATANQGSEATYESGFVIDKFPISRPNLTFSTLTVSNMSPEDSSIYLCSVEEPPIGYTFGSGTRLTVV.

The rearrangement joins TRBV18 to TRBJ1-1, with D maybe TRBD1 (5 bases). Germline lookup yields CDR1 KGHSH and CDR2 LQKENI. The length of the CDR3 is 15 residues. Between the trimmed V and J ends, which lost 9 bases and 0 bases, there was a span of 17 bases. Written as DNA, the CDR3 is TGTGCCAGTCGTACCGGGGGGACCGTGAACACTGAAGCTTTCTTT. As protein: CASRTGGTVNTEAFF.

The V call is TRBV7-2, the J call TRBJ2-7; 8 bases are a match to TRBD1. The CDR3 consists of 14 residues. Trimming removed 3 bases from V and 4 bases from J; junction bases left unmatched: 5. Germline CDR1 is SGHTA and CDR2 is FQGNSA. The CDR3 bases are TGTGCCAGCAGCTTCACAGGGGGTGATTACGAGCAGTACTTC. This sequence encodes CASSFTGGDYEQYF.

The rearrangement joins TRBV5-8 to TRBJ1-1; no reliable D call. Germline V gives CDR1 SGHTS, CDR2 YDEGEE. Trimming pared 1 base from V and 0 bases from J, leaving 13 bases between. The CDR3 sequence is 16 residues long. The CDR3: CASSLYIQPMNTEAFF. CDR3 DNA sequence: TGTGCCAGCAGCTTGTATATCCAGCCCATGAACACTGAAGCTTTCTTT.

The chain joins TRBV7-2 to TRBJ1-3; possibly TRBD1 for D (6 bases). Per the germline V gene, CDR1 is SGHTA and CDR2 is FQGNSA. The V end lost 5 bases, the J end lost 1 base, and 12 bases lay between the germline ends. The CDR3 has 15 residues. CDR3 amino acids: CASSPLTGSGNTIYF. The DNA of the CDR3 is TGTGCCAGCAGCCCCCTTACAGGGTCTGGAAACACCATATATTTT.

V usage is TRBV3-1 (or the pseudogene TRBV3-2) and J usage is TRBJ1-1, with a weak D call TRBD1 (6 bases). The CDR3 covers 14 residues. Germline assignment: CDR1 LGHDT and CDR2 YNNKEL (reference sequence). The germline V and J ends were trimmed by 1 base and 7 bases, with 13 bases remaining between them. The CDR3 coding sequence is TGTGCCAGCAGCCAAGTATCAGGGGCGGGTGAAGCTTTCTTT. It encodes CASSQVSGAGEAFF.

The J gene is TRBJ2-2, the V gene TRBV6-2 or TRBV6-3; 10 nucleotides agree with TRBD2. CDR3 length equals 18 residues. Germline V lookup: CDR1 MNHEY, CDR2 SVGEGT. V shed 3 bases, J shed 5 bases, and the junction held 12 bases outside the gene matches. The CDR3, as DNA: TGTGCCAGCAGTTATCTCAGCGGGGGGGCCGTTGGGACCGGGGAGCTGTTTTTT. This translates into CASSYLSGGAVGTGELFF.

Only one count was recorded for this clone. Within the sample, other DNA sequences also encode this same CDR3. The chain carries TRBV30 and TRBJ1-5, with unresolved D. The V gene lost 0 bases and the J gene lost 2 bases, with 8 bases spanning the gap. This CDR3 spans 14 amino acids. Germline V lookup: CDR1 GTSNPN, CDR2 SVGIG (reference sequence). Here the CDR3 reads CAWSVAGGNQPQHF. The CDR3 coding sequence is TGTGCCTGGAGTGTAGCCGGGGGCAATCAGCCCCAGCATTTT.

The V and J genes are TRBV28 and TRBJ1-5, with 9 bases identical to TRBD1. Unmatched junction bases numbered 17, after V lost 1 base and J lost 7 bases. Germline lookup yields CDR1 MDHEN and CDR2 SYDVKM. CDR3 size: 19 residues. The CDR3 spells CASSLSNNFGQGRRQPQHF. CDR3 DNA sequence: TGTGCCAGCAGTTTATCCAATAATTTCGGACAGGGGAGGAGACAGCCCCAGCATTTT.

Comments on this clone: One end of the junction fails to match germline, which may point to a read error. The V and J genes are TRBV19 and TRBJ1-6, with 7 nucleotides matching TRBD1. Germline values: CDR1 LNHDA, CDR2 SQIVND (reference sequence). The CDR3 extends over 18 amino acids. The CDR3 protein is CVSSIDPSGGAYNSPLHF. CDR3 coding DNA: TGTGTCAGTAGTATAGATCCGTCAGGGGGTGCCTATAATTCACCCCTCCACTTT.

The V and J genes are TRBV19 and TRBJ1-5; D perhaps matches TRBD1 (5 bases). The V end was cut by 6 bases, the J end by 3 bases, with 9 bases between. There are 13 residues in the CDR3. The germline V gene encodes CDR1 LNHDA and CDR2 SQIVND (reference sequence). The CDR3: CASRKQDNQPQHF. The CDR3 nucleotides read TGTGCCAGTAGGAAACAGGACAATCAGCCCCAGCATTTT.

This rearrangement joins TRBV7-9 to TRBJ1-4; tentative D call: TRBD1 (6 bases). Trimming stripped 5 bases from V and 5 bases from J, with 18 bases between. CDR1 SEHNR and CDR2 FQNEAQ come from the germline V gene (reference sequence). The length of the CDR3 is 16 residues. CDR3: CASSRTTDRRNEKLFF. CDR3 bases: TGTGCCAGCAGCCGAACCACCGACAGGCGGAATGAAAAACTGTTTTTT. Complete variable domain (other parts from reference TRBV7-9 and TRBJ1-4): DTGVSQNPRHKITKRGQNVTFRCDPISEHNRLYWYRQTLGQGPEFLTYFQNEAQLEKSRLLSDRFSAERPKGSFSTLEIQRTEQGDSAMYLCASSRTTDRRNEKLFFGSGTQLSVL.

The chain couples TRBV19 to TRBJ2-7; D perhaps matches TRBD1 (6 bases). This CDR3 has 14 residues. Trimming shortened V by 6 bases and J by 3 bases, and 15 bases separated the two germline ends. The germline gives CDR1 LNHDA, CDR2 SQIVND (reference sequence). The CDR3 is CASSPDRSNYEQYF. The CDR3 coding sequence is TGTGCCAGTAGCCCGGACAGATCGAACTACGAGCAGTACTTC.